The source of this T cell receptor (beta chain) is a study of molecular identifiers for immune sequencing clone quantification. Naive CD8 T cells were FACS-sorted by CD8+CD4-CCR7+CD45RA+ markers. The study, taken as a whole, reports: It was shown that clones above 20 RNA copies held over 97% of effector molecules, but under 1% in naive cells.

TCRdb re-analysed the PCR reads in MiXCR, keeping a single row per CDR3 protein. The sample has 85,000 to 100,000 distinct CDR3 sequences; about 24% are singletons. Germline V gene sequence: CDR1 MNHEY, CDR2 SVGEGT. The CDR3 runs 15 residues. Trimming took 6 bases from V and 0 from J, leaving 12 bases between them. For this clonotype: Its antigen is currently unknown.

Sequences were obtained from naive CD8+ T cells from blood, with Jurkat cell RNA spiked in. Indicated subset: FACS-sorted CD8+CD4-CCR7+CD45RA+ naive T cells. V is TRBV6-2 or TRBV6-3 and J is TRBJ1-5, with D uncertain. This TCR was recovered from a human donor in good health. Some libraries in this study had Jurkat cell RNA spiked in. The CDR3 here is CASSPNGYSNQPQHF. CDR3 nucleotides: TGTGCCAGCAGCCCCAACGGGTATAGCAATCAGCCCCAGCATTTT.